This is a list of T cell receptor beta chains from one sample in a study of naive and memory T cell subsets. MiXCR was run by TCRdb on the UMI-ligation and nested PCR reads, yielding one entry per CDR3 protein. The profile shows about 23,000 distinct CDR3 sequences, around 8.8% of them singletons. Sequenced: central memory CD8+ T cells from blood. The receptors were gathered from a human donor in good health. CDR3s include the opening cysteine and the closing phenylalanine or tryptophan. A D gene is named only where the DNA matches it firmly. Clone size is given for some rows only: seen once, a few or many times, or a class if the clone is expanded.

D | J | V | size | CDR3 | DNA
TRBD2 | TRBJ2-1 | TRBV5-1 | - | CASSFPGGYNEQFF | TGCGCCAGCAGCTTCCCGGGAGGGTACAATGAGCAGTTCTTC
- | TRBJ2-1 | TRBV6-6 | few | CASSTKEYNEQFF | TGTGCCAGCAGCACCAAAGAGTACAATGAGCAGTTCTTC
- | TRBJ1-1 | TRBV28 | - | CASTDASYTEAFF | TGTGCCAGCACTGACGCGTCCTACACTGAAGCTTTCTTT
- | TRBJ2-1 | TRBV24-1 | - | CATSGGGSYNEQFF | TGTGCCACCAGTGGTGGAGGCTCCTACAATGAGCAGTTCTTC
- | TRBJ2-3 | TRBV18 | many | CASSLRGHTQYF | TGTGCCAGCTCGCTCAGGGGTCATACGCAGTATTTT
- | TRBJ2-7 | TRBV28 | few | CASSFRTTGEQYF | TGTGCCAGCAGTTTCCGGACCACCGGCGAGCAGTACTTC
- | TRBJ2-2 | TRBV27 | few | CASSSPGGLTGELFF | TGTGCCAGCAGTTCCCCAGGGGGGTTGACCGGGGAGCTGTTTTTT
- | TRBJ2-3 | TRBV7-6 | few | CASSSKTLASRDRTDTQYF | TGTGCCAGCAGCTCCAAAACCCTCGCGTCACGGGACCGCACAGATACGCAGTATTTT
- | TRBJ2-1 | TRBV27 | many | CASSLGIPILNEQFF | TGTGCCAGCAGTTTAGGTATCCCCATCCTCAATGAGCAGTTCTTC
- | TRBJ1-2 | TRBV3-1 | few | CASSQVAGSPGYTF | TGTGCCAGCAGCCAAGTCGCAGGGAGCCCTGGCTACACCTTC
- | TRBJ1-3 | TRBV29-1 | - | CSVEDWGNTIYF | TGCAGCGTTGAAGATTGGGGAAACACCATATATTTT
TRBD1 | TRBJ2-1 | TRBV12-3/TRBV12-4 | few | CASSSTGDLYNEQFF | TGTGCCAGCAGTTCGACAGGGGATCTCTACAATGAGCAGTTCTTC
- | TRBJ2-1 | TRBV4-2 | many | CASSQEGLEAPYNEQFF | TGTGCCAGCAGCCAAGAAGGGCTAGAGGCCCCCTACAATGAGCAGTTCTTC
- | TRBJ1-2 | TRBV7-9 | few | CASSSGGLVGYTF | TGTGCCAGCAGCTCTGGGGGGCTCGTTGGCTACACCTTC
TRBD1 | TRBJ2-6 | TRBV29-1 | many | CSVKDGTAPSGANVLTF | TGCAGCGTCAAGGACGGGACAGCCCCCTCTGGGGCCAACGTCCTGACTTTC
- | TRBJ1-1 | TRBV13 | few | CASSFGLGHTEAFF | TGTGCCAGCAGCTTCGGCCTTGGTCACACTGAAGCTTTCTTT
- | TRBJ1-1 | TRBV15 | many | CATSATHVGYTEAFF | TGTGCCACCAGCGCCACCCACGTAGGATACACTGAAGCTTTCTTT
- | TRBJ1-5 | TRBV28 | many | CASSLPPRAGVVSQHF | TGTGCCAGCAGTTTGCCCCCCCGGGCGGGGGTAGTATCCCAGCATTTT
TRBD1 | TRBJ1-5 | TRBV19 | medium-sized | CASSNTGGNQPQHF | TGTGCCAGTAGTAATACAGGGGGGAATCAGCCCCAGCATTTT
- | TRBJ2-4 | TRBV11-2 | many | CASSQGKNIQYF | TGTGCCAGCAGCCAAGGGAAAAACATTCAGTACTTC
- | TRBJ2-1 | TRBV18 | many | CASSRAYNEQFF | TGTGCCAGCTCACGCGCCTACAATGAGCAGTTCTTC
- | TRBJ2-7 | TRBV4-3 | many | CASSQNTGRYEQYF | TGCGCCAGCAGCCAGAACACAGGGCGGTACGAGCAGTACTTC
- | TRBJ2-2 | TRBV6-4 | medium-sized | CASSDGEAGELFF | TGTGCCAGCAGTGACGGGGAGGCCGGGGAGCTGTTTTTT
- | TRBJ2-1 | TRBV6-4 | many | CASSEGTSGNEQFF | TGTGCCAGCAGTGAAGGGACAAGCGGCAATGAGCAGTTCTTC
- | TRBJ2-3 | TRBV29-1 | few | CSGGWGLKADTQYF | TGCAGCGGTGGGTGGGGACTCAAGGCAGATACGCAGTATTTT
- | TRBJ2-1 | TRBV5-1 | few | CASSPGSGSVVYNEQFF | TGCGCCAGCAGCCCCGGTTCGGGTAGCGTAGTCTACAATGAGCAGTTCTTC
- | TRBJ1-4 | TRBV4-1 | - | CASSQAVTYNEKLFF | TGCGCCAGCAGCCAAGCCGTCACCTATAATGAAAAACTGTTTTTT
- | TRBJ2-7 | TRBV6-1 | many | CASSETGGHIYEQYF | TGTGCCAGCAGTGAAACCGGGGGCCACATCTACGAGCAGTACTTC
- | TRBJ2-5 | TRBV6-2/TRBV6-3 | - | CASTPRDFQETQYF | TGTGCCAGCACCCCCCGGGACTTCCAAGAGACCCAGTACTTC
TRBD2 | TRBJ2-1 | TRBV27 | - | CASRTSGTEQFF | TGTGCCAGTAGGACTAGCGGGACTGAGCAGTTCTTC